The sequence of this T cell receptor beta chain was determined in a study of regulatory T cells in long-lasting Graves disease. Findings of the study overall: Favored gene segments in persistent disease were TRBV28, TRBJ1-2 and TRBJ2-5.

In building TCR beta libraries, iRepertoire HTBI primers were used together with Arm-PCR of CDR3 regions. From the multiplex PCR reads, TCRdb called clonotypes with MiXCR, one entry per CDR3 protein. The table lists about 460,000 distinct CDR3 sequences, 14% of them singletons. Time point in this sample: newly diagnosed GD, antithyroid drugs for less than 3 months. Generation of the TCR library employed RNA extracted from PBMCs. As a group, patients came from one endocrinology department in Xi'an, China. This clonotype occurred a few times. The antigen is undetermined. This CDR3 is 16 amino acids long. Germline values: CDR1 MNHNS, CDR2 SASEGT. Between the trimmed V and J ends, which lost 8 bases and 1 base, there was a span of 18 bases. The sample was also reused in another study, on T cells in Graves' hyperthyroidism and ophthalmopathy. That work contributes: Expanded thyroid clonotypes (above 0.001) were mostly also found in blood.

Sequences were derived from peripheral blood mononuclear cells (PBMCs), sampled at new diagnosis, from a patient treated with antithyroid drugs. The TCR was taken from a woman aged 45 to 65 with Graves disease. The chain is built from TRBV6-1 and TRBJ1-5; no definite D call. The CDR3 spells CASVMSEFPSNQPQHF. CDR3 DNA: TGTGCCAGCGTTATGAGCGAATTCCCGAGCAATCAGCCCCAGCATTTT.